This T cell receptor beta chain is from a study of OX40 agonist ivuxolimab in advanced cancers. Study outcomes and limitations: By week 6 at 0.1 to 3.0 mg/kg, blood CD4+ and CD8+ T cells had expanded clonally.

Generated by immunoSEQ multiplex PCR, the TCRdb table keeps only in-frame clones and is missing some. Among roughly 70,000 clones listed, about four fifths were seen once. About this clone itself: Its antigen is still unknown.

CDR1 and CDR2 from the germline V gene are SEHNR and FQNEAQ (reference sequence). V dropped 3 bases and J dropped 0 bases, with 6 bases sitting between them. This CDR3 is 14 amino acids long. The receptor's source is an adult with an advanced solid tumor such as melanoma, head and neck, liver or kidney cancer. The sequencing here drew on CD4+ or CD8+ T cells sorted from blood, taken in a trial of the OX40 agonist ivuxolimab. This chain links TRBV7-9 with TRBJ1-3; D remains ambiguous. Written as DNA, the CDR3 is TGTGCCAGCAGCTTTTCGGACTCTGGAAACACCATATATTTT. Residues: CASSFSDSGNTIYF.